The sequence of this TCR beta chain was determined in a study of cytomegalovirus exposure and HLA in healthy donors. There are 15 residues in the CDR3. The ends lost 3 bases at V and 4 bases at J; junction bases unmatched: 6. Germline CDR1 reads KGHSH; CDR2 reads LQKENI. PCR involved 60 Vbeta and 13 Jbeta primers. Profiling relied on immunoSEQ multiplex PCR, and the TCRdb table lists in-frame clones only, not all of them. Here the sample spans approximately 190,000 clones, around four fifths being singletons. Input material: PBMCs. This clonotype was sampled from a man in his forties in good health and CMV-seropositive. V usage is TRBV18 and J usage is TRBJ1-2; TRBD1 aligns across 9 bases. The CDR3 reads CASSPRDRVSYGYTF. As DNA, the CDR3 is TGTGCCAGCTCACCCAGGGACAGGGTAAGCTATGGCTACACCTTC. Using reference TRBV18 and TRBJ1-2 for the parts outside the CDR3, the full variable domain is NAGVMQNPRHLVRRRGQEARLRCSPMKGHSHVYWYRQLPEEGLKFMVYLQKENIIDESGMPKERFSAEFPKEGPSILRIQQVVRGDSAAYFCASSPRDRVSYGYTFGSGTRLTVV.